This T cell receptor (beta chain) was sequenced during a study of CD8 T cells in Susac syndrome. CDR3 length: 15 residues. Germline CDR1 and CDR2: SGHTA and FQGNSA. V gave up 6 bases and J gave up 3 bases; unmatched junction bases: 7. Sequencing of TCR beta covered CD8+ and CD4+ T cells obtained from blood. TEMRA cells were FACS-enriched and CD8+ and CD4+ T cells negatively isolated. With random hexamers, reverse transcription was performed on about 0.45 to 1 ug of RNA. Coverage of TCR beta CDR3 amplification by immunoSEQ multiplex PCR extended to 54 Vbeta and 13 Jbeta. TCRdb reprocessed the immunoSEQ multiplex PCR reads via MiXCR and lists one record per CDR3 protein. The sample has around 160,000 distinct CDR3 sequences, about 93% seen once.

The chain combines TRBV7-2 with TRBJ2-7; TRBD2 matches at 11 bases. The sequence was obtained from a human donor in good health. The sequenced material came from CD4+ T cells from PBMCs. The CDR3 DNA reads as TGTGCCAGCAGGGGTAGACTAGCGGGAAACTACGAGCAGTACTTC. This translates into CASRGRLAGNYEQYF.